This T cell receptor (beta chain) was sequenced in a study of shared clonotypes between healthy human individuals. Findings and limits, study-wide: Unshared clonotypes carried lower generation probabilities than those common to all four donors.

This CDR3 is built from 17 residues. Trimming took 2 bases from V and 4 from J; bases not matched to a gene: 9. Per germline, CDR1 SEHNR and CDR2 FQNEAQ (reference sequence). In its sample, this clone was seen a few times. What it recognizes is unknown. TCRdb's table, derived via immunoSEQ multiplex PCR, lists solely in-frame clones and lacks some. The sample holds around 1 million clones; around 80% are singletons and the top ten take about 1.5%. The rearrangement links TRBV7-9 to TRBJ2-3; 10 bases match TRBD2. The sample consisted of memory CD4+ T cells sorted from blood. The sample's subset: CD45RA-negative fraction. The origin of this receptor is a man aged 18 to 29 in good health. The CDR3 region is CASSLSSSGRAPDTQYF. CDR3 sequence (DNA): TGTGCCAGCAGCTTATCGTCGAGCGGGAGGGCCCCAGATACGCAGTATTTT.